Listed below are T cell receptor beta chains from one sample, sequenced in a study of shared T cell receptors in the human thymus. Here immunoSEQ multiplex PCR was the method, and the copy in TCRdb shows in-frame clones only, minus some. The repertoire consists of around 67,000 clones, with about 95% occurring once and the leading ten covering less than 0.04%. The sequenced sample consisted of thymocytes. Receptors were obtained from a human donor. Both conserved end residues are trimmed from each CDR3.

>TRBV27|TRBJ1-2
ASSHVGDCGYT
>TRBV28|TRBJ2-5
ASSFAGLETQY
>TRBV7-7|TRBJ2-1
ASSPFLGGPPNEQF
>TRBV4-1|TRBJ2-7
ASSQGGGRDRVRVGSNEQY
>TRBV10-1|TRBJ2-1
ASPPGRSPSTYNEQF
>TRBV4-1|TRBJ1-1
ASSQEVGGLNTEAF
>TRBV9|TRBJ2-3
ASSEGATHRTDTQY
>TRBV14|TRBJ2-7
ASSPVRGLAGGHSHEQY
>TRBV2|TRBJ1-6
ASSSGQLYNSPLH
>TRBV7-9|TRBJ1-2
ASSSPDNLRQGKLYGYT
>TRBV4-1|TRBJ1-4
ASSQVGRGKEGEKLF
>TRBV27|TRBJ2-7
ASSLSKGLTYEQY
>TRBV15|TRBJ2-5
ATSRVQQETQY
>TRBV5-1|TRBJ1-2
ASSSLIGGYT
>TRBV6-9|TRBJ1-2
ASSYSGRKTTNYGYT
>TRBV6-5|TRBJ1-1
ASSYGSEAF
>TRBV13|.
ASSSRLAGADTYEQY
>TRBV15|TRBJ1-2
ATSRGSGAPLKGVYGYT
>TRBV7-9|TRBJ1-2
ASGGVDGYT
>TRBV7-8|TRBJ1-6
ASSLVGQPLH
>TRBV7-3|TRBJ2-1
ASSLIQGGASYNEQF
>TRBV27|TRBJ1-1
ASSNRRVVNTEAF
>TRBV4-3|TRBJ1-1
ASSQDDIDTEAF
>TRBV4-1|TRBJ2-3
ASSQDKNRERVEGTDTQY
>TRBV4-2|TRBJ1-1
ASSQDVRRTEAF
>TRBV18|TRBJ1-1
ASSPPRQRYTEAF
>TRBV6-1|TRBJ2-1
ASSDFRGGAARDEQF
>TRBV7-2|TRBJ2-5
ASSLGPPGLAGGQETQY
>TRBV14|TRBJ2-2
ASRGLAGGANTGELF
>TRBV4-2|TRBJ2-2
ASSQEWTVTGELF
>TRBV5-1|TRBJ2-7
ASSLRPHRTHHEQY
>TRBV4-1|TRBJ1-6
ASSAGYMLLNSPLH
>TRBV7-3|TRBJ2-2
ASSLIGTGNTGELF
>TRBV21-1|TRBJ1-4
ASSKVPGATGWDKLF
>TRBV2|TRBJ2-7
ASISPTSGPWRPYEQY
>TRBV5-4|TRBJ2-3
ASARGRGEKDTQY
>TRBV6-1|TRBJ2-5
AGFGGAQETQY
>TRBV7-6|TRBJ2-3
ASSNDNREVEGATTDTQY
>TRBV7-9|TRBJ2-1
ASTYRGPYNEQF
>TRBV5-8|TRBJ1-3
ASSLRAGSGNTIY
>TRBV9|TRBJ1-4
ASSVRTGGYSEKLF
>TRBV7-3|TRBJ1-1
ASRIFPGQPRINTEAF
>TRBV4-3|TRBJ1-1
ASSQDLGVLDSSNTEAF
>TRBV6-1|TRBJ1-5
ASSDKRGSGQPQH
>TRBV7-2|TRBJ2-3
ASSFRSVGATDTQY
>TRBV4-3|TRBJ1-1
ASSRSDWNTEAF
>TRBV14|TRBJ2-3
ASSQGEDTQY
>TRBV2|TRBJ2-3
ASSERSLAGGRGDTQY
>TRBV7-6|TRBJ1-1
ASSAGPINTEAF
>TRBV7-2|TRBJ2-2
ASSFNGTVLTGELF
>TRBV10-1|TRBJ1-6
AKRGSRSPLH
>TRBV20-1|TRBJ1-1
SAALGEAF
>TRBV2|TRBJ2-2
ASTTRAGGNTGELF